The entry that follows covers one T cell receptor (beta chain) sequence. These data originate in a study of blood T cell repertoires in COVID-19. Study information: Material from acute and convalescent COVID-19 was sourced from the United States, Italy and Spain.

Method: immunoSEQ multiplex PCR; TCRdb's copy keeps in-frame clones and lacks some. The sample consists of some 330,000 clones, around 86% of them appearing once. Either two negative PCRs, clearance, or symptom resolution qualified Cohort 3 donors as recovered. CDR3 length: 15 amino acids. The germline gives CDR1 SGHKS, CDR2 YYEKEE (reference sequence). V was trimmed by 4 bases and J by 7 bases, leaving 18 bases between them. The clonotype originates from a man aged 25-45 years who had recovered from COVID-19. V usage is TRBV5-5 and J usage is TRBJ2-1; possible D gene TRBD2, 7 bases. Sequenced sample: PBMCs or T cells enriched from blood (not recorded which). The CDR3 sequence: CASSPLGGAGNEQFF. Here the CDR3 DNA reads TGTGCCAGCAGCCCACTGGGGGGGGCGGGGAATGAGCAGTTCTTC.